The 30 T cell receptor beta chains presented below share a single source sample, sequenced in a study of blood T cell repertoires in COVID-19. Here immunoSEQ multiplex PCR was the method, and the copy in TCRdb shows in-frame clones only, minus some. The sample has some 120,000 clones; around 81% are singletons. Sample: peripheral blood. These receptors all stem from a woman in her 50s with acute or convalescent COVID-19.

The rearrangement joins TRBV5-4 to TRBJ1-6; 11 bases line up with TRBD1. This CDR3 has 16 amino acids. J lost 7 bases, V lost 4 bases, and 7 bases had no gene match. Germline assignment: CDR1 SGHNT and CDR2 YYREEE (reference sequence). CDR3 DNA: TGTGCCAGCAGCCCGGGACAGGGGGGTCTAAATTCACCCCTCCACTTT. This encodes CASSPGQGGLNSPLHF.

This clone was found a few times. The CDR3 here is CASSVSRGTGGYTF. The DNA of the CDR3 is TGTGCCAGCAGCGTAAGCAGGGGAACGGGTGGCTACACCTTC. The J gene is TRBJ1-2, the V gene TRBV9; D is possibly TRBD1 (6 bases). CDR3 length: 14 residues. The germline V gene has CDR1 SGDLS and CDR2 YYNGEE. Trimming stripped 1 base from V and 7 bases from J, with 14 bases between.

This clone was detected once. V and J are TRBV6-1 and TRBJ1-5; a possible D gene is TRBD1 (6 bases). The CDR3 extends over 15 amino acids. Per germline, CDR1 MNHNS and CDR2 SASEGT. The germline V and J ends were trimmed by 3 bases and 2 bases, with 11 bases remaining between them. The CDR3 protein is CASSEQGYGNQPQHF. In DNA, the CDR3 is TGTGCCAGCAGTGAGCAGGGGTACGGCAATCAGCCCCAGCATTTT.

This chain connects TRBV30 to TRBJ1-5, with unresolved D. Germline values: CDR1 GTSNPN, CDR2 SVGIG (reference sequence). This CDR3 is 15 amino acids long. The ends were cut back, 0 bases at V and 2 bases at J, with 11 bases in the middle. This CDR3 reads CAWSVSPGGNQPQHF. CDR3 sequence (DNA): TGTGCCTGGAGTGTATCCCCCGGGGGCAATCAGCCCCAGCATTTT.

The rearrangement joins TRBV11-3 to TRBJ2-3; 12 nucleotides agree with TRBD2. The V and J ends lost 4 bases and 2 bases, in that order; junction bases with no gene match: 4. The germline gives CDR1 SGHNT, CDR2 YENEEA. This CDR3 has 16 residues. CDR3 sequence: CASSSTSGGDTDTQYF. CDR3 coding DNA: TGTGCCAGCAGCTCGACTAGCGGGGGAGACACAGATACGCAGTATTTT.

This chain links TRBV7-3 with TRBJ2-7, with no clear D. The CDR3 length is 13 residues. Deletions cut 0 bases from V and 5 bases from J, with 8 bases between. Germline V gene lookup returns CDR1 SGHTA and CDR2 FQGTGA. The chain's CDR3 is CASSLTGFHEQYF. The CDR3 nucleotides are TGTGCCAGCAGCTTAACCGGGTTCCACGAGCAGTACTTC.

The genes are TRBV19 and TRBJ1-5; D gene unclear. Germline V gene sequence: CDR1 LNHDA, CDR2 SQIVND (reference sequence). This CDR3 is built from 12 residues. V gave up 8 bases and J gave up 4 bases, with 9 bases separating them. Written as DNA, the CDR3 is TGTGCCAGTTCGCAGAGGAATCAGCCCCAGCATTTT. Its protein product is CASSQRNQPQHF.

The chain links TRBV2 to TRBJ2-1; the match to TRBD2 covers 10 bases. J lost 4 bases, V lost 4 bases, and 7 bases had no gene match. The CDR3 loop spans 16 amino acids. Per the germline V gene, CDR1 is SNHLY and CDR2 is FYNNEI. In DNA, the CDR3 is TGTGCCAGCAGTGTCACTAGCGGGATGGGATACAATGAGCAGTTCTTC. The encoded protein is CASSVTSGMGYNEQFF.

The gene calls are TRBV6-2 or TRBV6-3 and TRBJ1-2; D is possibly TRBD1 (5 bases). The CDR3 length is 15 residues. The V and J ends lost 3 bases and 4 bases respectively, with 15 bases between them. The germline CDR1 and CDR2 sequences are MNHEY and SVGEGT. The CDR3 protein is CASSYPSQGSYGYTF. For the CDR3, the DNA is TGTGCCAGCAGTTATCCCTCGCAGGGTAGCTATGGCTACACCTTC.

The chain carries TRBV9 and TRBJ2-7, with TRBD1 matching 8 bases. CDR1 is SGDLS and CDR2 is YYNGEE in the germline V gene. Trimming removed 4 bases from V and 4 bases from J; junction bases left unmatched: 10. The CDR3 sequence is 15 residues long. CDR3 sequence reads: CASSPGQDLLYEQYF. As DNA, the CDR3 is TGTGCCAGCAGCCCGGGACAGGACCTTCTGTACGAGCAGTACTTC.

The chain links TRBV2 to TRBJ2-3; D perhaps matches TRBD2 (5 bases). Germline CDR1 SNHLY, CDR2 FYNNEI. V lost 9 bases and J lost 4, with 17 bases in between. This CDR3 has 14 amino acids. The chain's CDR3 is CASIPRARADTQYF. CDR3 nucleotide sequence: TGTGCCAGTATACCTCGCGCGCGGGCAGATACGCAGTATTTT. Looking up the rest from reference TRBV2 and TRBJ2-3 gives the full variable domain: EPEVTQTPSHQVTQMGQEVILRCVPISNHLYFYWYRQILGQKVEFLVSFYNNEISEKSEIFDDQFSVERPDGSNFTLKIRSTKLEDSAMYFCASIPRARADTQYFGPGTRLTVL.

This chain joins TRBV18 and TRBJ1-2; maybe TRBD1 (5 bases). Per germline, CDR1 KGHSH and CDR2 LQKENI. The CDR3 loop spans 16 amino acids. The ends were cut back, 3 bases at V and 4 bases at J, with 18 bases in the middle. CDR3 nucleotide sequence: TGTGCCAGCTCACCCCTGGCGGGACTGTTTTCCTATGGCTACACCTTC. Its protein is CASSPLAGLFSYGYTF.

The chain employs TRBV2 and TRBJ1-6, with D uncertain. This CDR3 is built from 12 residues. Germline lookup yields CDR1 SNHLY and CDR2 FYNNEI. Trimming stripped 5 bases from V and 14 bases from J, with 13 bases between. Written as DNA, the CDR3 is TGTGCCAGCAGTCTGGCCGTCGCAACCCTCCACTTT. Residues: CASSLAVATLHF.

The chain employs TRBV30 and TRBJ1-2, with D perhaps TRBD1 (6 bases). This CDR3 has 15 residues. From germline, CDR1 is GTSNPN and CDR2 SVGIG (reference sequence). V was cut by 0 bases and J by 5 bases, with 16 bases left in between. Here the CDR3 reads CAWSVVSGGGYGYTF. The CDR3 DNA is TGTGCCTGGAGTGTAGTGTCGGGGGGCGGGTATGGCTACACCTTC.

The J gene is TRBJ2-3, the V gene TRBV25-1, with D perhaps matching TRBD1 (5 bases). V shed 2 bases and J shed 5 bases, with 14 bases lying between them. The germline V gene has CDR1 MGHDK and CDR2 SYGVNS. CDR3 length: 15 amino acids. CDR3 coding DNA: TGTGCCAGCAGTGAAGGAAACAGGTGGGGAGATACGCAGTATTTT. It specifies CASSEGNRWGDTQYF.

The chain recombines TRBV19 with TRBJ2-2, with 10 bases identical to TRBD2. The V and J ends lost 6 bases and 5 bases, in that order; junction bases with no gene match: 3. Germline CDR1 and CDR2: LNHDA and SQIVND (reference sequence). CDR3 length: 14 residues. The CDR3 loop is CASRPTSGTGELFF. CDR3 coding DNA: TGTGCCAGTAGACCGACTAGCGGGACCGGGGAGCTGTTTTTT. Full variable domain (missing parts from reference TRBV19 and TRBJ2-2): DGGITQSPKYLFRKEGQNVTLSCEQNLNHDAMYWYRQDPGQGLRLIYYSQIVNDFQKGDIAEGYSVSREKKESFPLTVTSAQKNPTAFYLCASRPTSGTGELFFGEGSRLTVL.

This sequence joins TRBV3-1 (or the pseudogene TRBV3-2) and TRBJ1-1; a possible D gene is TRBD1 (6 bases). CDR1 is LGHDT, CDR2 YNNKEL, per germline (reference sequence). There are 15 residues in the CDR3. V was clipped by 4 bases and J by 5 bases, with 17 bases between them. This CDR3 reads CASSPFQGIGTEAFF. The DNA for the CDR3 is TGTGCCAGCAGCCCCTTCCAGGGGATAGGGACTGAAGCTTTCTTT.

This clone was counted once. The chain carries TRBV6-5 and TRBJ2-2; 7 bases line up with TRBD1. CDR3 length equals 14 residues. Germline values: CDR1 MNHEY, CDR2 SVGAGI. With V trimmed by 7 bases and J by 0 bases, 2 bases remained unmatched. CDR3 region: CASNRGANTGELFF. CDR3 nucleotides: TGTGCCAGCAACAGGGGCGCGAACACCGGGGAGCTGTTTTTT.

The rearrangement joins TRBV29-1 to TRBJ1-2, with TRBD1 matching over 8 bases. CDR3 length: 11 residues. Trimming at V came to 7 bases and at J to 11 bases, leaving 9 bases not matched to a gene. CDR1 SQVTM and CDR2 ANQGSEA come from the germline V gene. Here the CDR3 reads CSGTDRDDYTF. The CDR3 DNA is TGCAGCGGGACGGACAGGGATGATTACACCTTC.

This chain links TRBV6-2 or TRBV6-3 with TRBJ1-5; D is unresolved. Trimming removed 2 bases from V and 7 bases from J, with 9 bases in between. Germline V gene sequence: CDR1 MNHEY, CDR2 SVGEGT. This CDR3 spans 13 amino acids. CDR3 loop: CASSYAGEQPQHF. The CDR3 DNA is TGTGCCAGCAGTTACGCCGGGGAACAGCCCCAGCATTTT.

This clone has only a few counts. The CDR3 protein is CASSWDSSGNTIYF. The DNA for the CDR3 is TGCGCCAGCAGCTGGGACAGCTCTGGAAACACCATATATTTT. The J gene is TRBJ1-3, the V gene TRBV5-1; 7 bases are a match to TRBD1. The CDR3 contains 14 residues. Germline lookup yields CDR1 SGHRS and CDR2 YFSETQ. V dropped 3 bases and J dropped 0; count of bases not matched to a gene: 0.

The CDR3, as DNA: TGTGCCAGCAGGACTAGGTCTAACTACGAGCAGTACTTC. Translation: CASRTRSNYEQYF. The chain carries TRBV2 and TRBJ2-7, with TRBD2 as a possible D gene (6 bases). The germline gives CDR1 SNHLY, CDR2 FYNNEI. Between the trimmed V and J ends, which lost 6 bases and 3 bases, there was a span of 12 bases. The CDR3 is 13 amino acids.

The V gene is TRBV30, the J gene TRBJ1-1; D is undetermined. V dropped 4 bases and J dropped 0 bases, with 9 bases sitting between them. The CDR3 sequence is 13 residues long. From germline, CDR1 is GTSNPN and CDR2 SVGIG (reference sequence). DNA of the CDR3: TGTGCCTGGAATTTCGAGCTGAACACTGAAGCTTTCTTT. It codes for CAWNFELNTEAFF.

The J gene is TRBJ1-1, the V gene TRBV4-2; possibly TRBD1 for D (5 bases). V shed 4 bases and J shed 2 bases, with 14 bases lying between them. This CDR3 comprises 15 residues. Germline V gives CDR1 LGHNA, CDR2 YNFKEQ. The CDR3 DNA sequence: TGTGCCAGCAGCCGTCAAGGCAGGGCCAACACTGAAGCTTTCTTT. Its protein is CASSRQGRANTEAFF.

The chain links TRBV19 to TRBJ1-6; 7 bases align to TRBD1. The germline gives CDR1 LNHDA, CDR2 SQIVND (reference sequence). Losses at the gene ends were 7 bases for V and 8 bases for J; bases not matched to a gene: 5. This CDR3 has 13 amino acids. The CDR3 sequence is CASKDRADSPLHF. As DNA, the CDR3 is TGTGCCAGTAAAGACAGGGCCGATTCACCCCTCCACTTT.

The chain is built from TRBV7-3 and TRBJ2-5, with 10 bases identical to TRBD2. Germline V lookup: CDR1 SGHTA, CDR2 FQGTGA. Trimming at V came to 5 bases and at J to 5 bases, leaving 8 bases not matched to a gene. This CDR3 has 15 residues. The CDR3 coding sequence is TGTGCCAGCAGCCCCTCTAGCGGGGGCGGGGAGACCCAGTACTTC. Translating it yields CASSPSSGGGETQYF.

The V and J genes are TRBV6-1 and TRBJ2-3; maybe TRBD2 (5 bases). The germline V gene encodes CDR1 MNHNS and CDR2 SASEGT. V was trimmed by 3 bases and J by 4 bases, leaving 14 bases between them. This CDR3 has 15 residues. This CDR3 reads CASSETIGLADTQYF. The CDR3 DNA follows: TGTGCCAGCAGTGAGACTATCGGGTTGGCAGATACGCAGTATTTT.

This sequence joins TRBV5-4 and TRBJ2-5; tentative D call: TRBD2 (6 bases). Per the germline V gene, CDR1 is SGHNT and CDR2 is YYREEE (reference sequence). With 0 bases removed from V and 2 bases from J, the gap between germline ends came to 14 bases. The CDR3 is 16 amino acids. The CDR3 DNA sequence: TGTGCCAGCAGCTTGGCCAATGCGGGAACACAAGAGACCCAGTACTTC. Amino acid sequence: CASSLANAGTQETQYF. Drawing the rest from reference TRBV5-4 and TRBJ2-5, the complete variable domain is ETGVTQSPTHLIKTRGQQVTLRCSSQSGHNTVSWYQQALGQGPQFIFQYYREEENGRGNFPPRFSGLQFPNYSSELNVNALELDDSALYLCASSLANAGTQETQYFGPGTRLLVL.

V and J are TRBV3-1 (or the pseudogene TRBV3-2) and TRBJ2-5; 8 bases map to TRBD2. The CDR3 is made up of 17 amino acids. V shed 1 base, J shed 1 base, and the junction held 8 bases outside the gene matches. Germline CDR1 reads LGHDT; CDR2 reads YNNKEL (reference sequence). The CDR3: CASSQGVQRGTQETQYF. CDR3 nucleotides: TGTGCCAGCAGCCAAGGTGTTCAGCGGGGGACCCAAGAGACCCAGTACTTC.

The gene calls are TRBV5-1 and TRBJ2-5, with D perhaps matching TRBD2 (6 bases). The V gene lost 7 bases and the J gene lost 4 bases, with 20 bases spanning the gap. This CDR3 spans 15 amino acids. CDR1 is SGHRS, CDR2 YFSETQ, per germline. The CDR3: CASSPPEGAGETQYF. In DNA, the CDR3 is TGCGCCAGCTCCCCTCCGGAGGGAGCAGGAGAGACCCAGTACTTC.